The clone carrying this TCR beta chain was seen repeatedly, ten times or more. Its specificity is unknown. Trimming took 3 bases from V and 7 from J; bases not matched to a gene: 9. The CDR3 is made up of 14 amino acids. Unique molecular identifiers were built into the TCRbeta library. TCRdb itself ran the PCR reads through MiXCR, one entry per CDR3 protein. The sample carries some 150,000 distinct CDR3 sequences, roughly 9% recorded once. The data were taken from a study of T-cell reconstitution after alpha-beta-depleted transplantation in children. Points from the study as a whole: Several hundred expanded graft clones reportedly were the source of alpha-beta T cells about two months after transplant.

The receptor comes from a female patient between 2 and 15 years old who had a stem cell transplant for congenital amegakaryocytic thrombocytopenia, so the T cells may come from the graft donor. This chain joins TRBV12-3 or TRBV12-4 and TRBJ2-7; TRBD2 matches 7 bases. This sample comprised PBMCs, mostly from graft donor cells, obtained 180 days after TCRalphabeta/CD19-depleted stem cell transplant. CDR3 sequence: CASSFAGDIWEQYF. CDR3 sequence (DNA): TGTGCCAGCAGTTTCGCGGGAGACATTTGGGAGCAGTACTTC.